This TCR beta chain was identified in a study of T cells in Graves' hyperthyroidism and ophthalmopathy. A note on this clonotype: One end of the junction is discordant with germline, which a read error may explain.

Amplification of TCR beta CDR3 regions was performed using RNA transcripts as template. In the first-round RT-PCR of the TCR CDR3, the HTBI primer set was used. TCRdb recomputed calls from the multiplex PCR reads with MiXCR, one row per CDR3 protein. The sample has hundreds of thousands of distinct CDR3 sequences; approximately 15% are singletons. The source of this sequence is a man younger than 35 with Graves' ophthalmopathy. Sequencing used blood.

CDR3 loop: CASRDFEGETQHF. The CDR3 DNA is TGTGCCAGCAGGGATTTTGAAGGAGAGACCCAGCACTTC. The chain is built from TRBV2 and TRBJ2-5, with no clear D. The CDR3 length is 13 residues. CDR1 is SNHLY and CDR2 is FYNNEI in the germline V gene.